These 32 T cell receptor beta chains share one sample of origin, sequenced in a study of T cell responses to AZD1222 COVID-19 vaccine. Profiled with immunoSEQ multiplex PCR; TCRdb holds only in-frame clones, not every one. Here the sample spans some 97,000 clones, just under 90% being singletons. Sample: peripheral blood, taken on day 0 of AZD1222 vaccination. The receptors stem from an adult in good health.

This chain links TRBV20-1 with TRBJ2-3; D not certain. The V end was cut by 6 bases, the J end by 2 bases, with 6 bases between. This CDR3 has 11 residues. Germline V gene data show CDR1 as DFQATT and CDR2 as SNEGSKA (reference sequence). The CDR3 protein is CSARITDTQYF. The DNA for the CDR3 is TGCAGTGCCCGAATCACAGATACGCAGTATTTT.

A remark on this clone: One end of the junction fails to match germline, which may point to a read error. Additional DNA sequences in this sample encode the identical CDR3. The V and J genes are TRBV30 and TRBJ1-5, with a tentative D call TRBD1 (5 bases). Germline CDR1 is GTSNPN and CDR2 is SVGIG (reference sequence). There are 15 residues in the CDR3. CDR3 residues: CAWSGGDSVNQPQHF. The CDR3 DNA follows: TGTGCTTGGAGTGGAGGTGACAGCGTAAATCAGCCCCAGCATTTT.

This CDR3 is CASSGRTGGSYNEQFF. The CDR3 coding sequence is TGTGCCAGCAGCGGAAGAACAGGGGGGTCCTACAATGAGCAGTTCTTC. This chain joins TRBV9 and TRBJ2-1; 8 nucleotides line up with TRBD1. The CDR3 contains 16 residues. The J segment lost 1 base and the V segment lost 3 bases, leaving 6 bases of the junction unmatched. From germline, CDR1 is SGDLS and CDR2 YYNGEE.

This CDR3 reads CASSLIPTGGNEQFF. The CDR3 DNA sequence: TGTGCCAGCAGTCTGATCCCCACCGGGGGAAATGAGCAGTTCTTC. J is TRBJ2-1 and V is TRBV2, with TRBD2 as a possible D gene (6 bases). Trimming removed 5 bases at V and 7 bases at J, with 18 bases between. Germline V gene data show CDR1 as SNHLY and CDR2 as FYNNEI. There are 15 residues in the CDR3.

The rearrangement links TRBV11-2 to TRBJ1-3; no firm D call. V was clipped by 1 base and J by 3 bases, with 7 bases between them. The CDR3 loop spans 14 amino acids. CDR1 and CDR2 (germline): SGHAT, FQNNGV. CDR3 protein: CASSLGHRGNTIYF. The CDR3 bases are TGTGCCAGCAGCTTAGGGCACCGTGGAAACACCATATATTTT.

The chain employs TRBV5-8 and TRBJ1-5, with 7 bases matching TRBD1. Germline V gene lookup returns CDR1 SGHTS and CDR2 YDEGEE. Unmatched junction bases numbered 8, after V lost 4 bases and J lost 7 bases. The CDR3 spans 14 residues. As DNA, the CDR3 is TGTGCCAGCAGCCGGGGACAGCCGGGGCAGCCCCAGCATTTT. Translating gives CASSRGQPGQPQHF.

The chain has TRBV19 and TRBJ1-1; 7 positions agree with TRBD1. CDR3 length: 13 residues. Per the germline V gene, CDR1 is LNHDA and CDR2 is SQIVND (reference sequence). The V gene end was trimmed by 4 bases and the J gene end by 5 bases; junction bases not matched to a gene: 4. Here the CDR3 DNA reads TGTGCCAGTAGTACTCAGGGGGTGACTGAAGCTTTCTTT. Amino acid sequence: CASSTQGVTEAFF. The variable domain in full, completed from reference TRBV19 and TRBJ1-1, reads DGGITQSPKYLFRKEGQNVTLSCEQNLNHDAMYWYRQDPGQGLRLIYYSQIVNDFQKGDIAEGYSVSREKKESFPLTVTSAQKNPTAFYLCASSTQGVTEAFFGQGTRLTVV.

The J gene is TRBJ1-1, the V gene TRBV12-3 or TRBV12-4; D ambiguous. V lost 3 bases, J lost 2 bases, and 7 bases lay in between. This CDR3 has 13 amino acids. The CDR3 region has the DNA TGTGCCAGCAGTTTGTCACAAAACACTGAAGCTTTCTTT. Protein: CASSLSQNTEAFF.

The CDR3 coding sequence is TGTGCCTGGGCCCAGACAACAACTAATGAAAAACTGTTTTTT. Translation: CAWAQTTTNEKLFF. The chain recombines TRBV30 with TRBJ1-4; D remains ambiguous. V dropped 5 bases and J dropped 0 bases, with 10 bases sitting between them. This CDR3 comprises 14 residues. CDR1 is GTSNPN and CDR2 is SVGIG in the germline V gene (reference sequence).

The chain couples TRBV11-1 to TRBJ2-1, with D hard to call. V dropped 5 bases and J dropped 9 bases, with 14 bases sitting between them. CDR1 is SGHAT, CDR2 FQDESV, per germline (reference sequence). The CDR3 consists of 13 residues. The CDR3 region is CASSPHLMGEQFF. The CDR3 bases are TGTGCCAGCAGCCCACACTTGATGGGTGAGCAGTTCTTC. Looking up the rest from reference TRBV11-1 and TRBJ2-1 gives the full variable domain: EAEVAQSPRYKITEKSQAVAFWCDPISGHATLYWYRQILGQGPELLVQFQDESVVDDSQLPKDRFSAERLKGVDSTLKIQPAELGDSAMYLCASSPHLMGEQFFGPGTRLTVL.

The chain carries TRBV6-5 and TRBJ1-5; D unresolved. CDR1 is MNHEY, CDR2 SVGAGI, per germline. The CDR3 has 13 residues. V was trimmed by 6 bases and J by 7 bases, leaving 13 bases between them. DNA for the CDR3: TGTGCCAGCAGGGGTCAGGTTGGGCAGCCCCAGCATTTT. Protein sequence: CASRGQVGQPQHF.

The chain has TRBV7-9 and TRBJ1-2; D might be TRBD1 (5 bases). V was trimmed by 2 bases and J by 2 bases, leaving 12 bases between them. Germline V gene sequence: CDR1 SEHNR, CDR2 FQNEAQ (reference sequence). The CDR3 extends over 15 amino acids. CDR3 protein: CASSLMGGENYGYTF. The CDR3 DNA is TGTGCCAGCAGCTTAATGGGAGGGGAGAACTATGGCTACACCTTC.

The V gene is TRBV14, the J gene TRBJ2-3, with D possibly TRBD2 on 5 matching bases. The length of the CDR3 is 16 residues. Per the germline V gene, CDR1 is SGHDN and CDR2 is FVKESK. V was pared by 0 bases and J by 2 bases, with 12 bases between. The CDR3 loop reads CASSQDLGILTDTQYF. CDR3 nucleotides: TGTGCCAGCAGCCAAGATCTCGGGATACTCACAGATACGCAGTATTTT.

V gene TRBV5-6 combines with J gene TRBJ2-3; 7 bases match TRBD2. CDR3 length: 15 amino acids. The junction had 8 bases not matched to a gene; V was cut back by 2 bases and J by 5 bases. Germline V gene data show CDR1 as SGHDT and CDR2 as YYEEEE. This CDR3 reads CASSLLEAGRDTQYF. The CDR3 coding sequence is TGTGCCAGCAGCTTATTAGAAGCGGGAAGAGATACGCAGTATTTT.

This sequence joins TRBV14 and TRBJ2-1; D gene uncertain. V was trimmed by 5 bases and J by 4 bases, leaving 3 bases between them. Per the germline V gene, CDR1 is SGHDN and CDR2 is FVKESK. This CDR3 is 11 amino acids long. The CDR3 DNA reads TGTGCCAGCAGCACGTACAATGAGCAGTTCTTC. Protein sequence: CASSTYNEQFF.

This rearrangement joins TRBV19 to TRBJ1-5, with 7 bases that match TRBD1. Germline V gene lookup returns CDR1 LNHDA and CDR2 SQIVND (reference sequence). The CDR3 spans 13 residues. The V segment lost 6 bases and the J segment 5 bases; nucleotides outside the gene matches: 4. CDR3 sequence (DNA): TGTGCCAGTAGCGCAGACAGGGATCAGCCCCAGCATTTT. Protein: CASSADRDQPQHF.

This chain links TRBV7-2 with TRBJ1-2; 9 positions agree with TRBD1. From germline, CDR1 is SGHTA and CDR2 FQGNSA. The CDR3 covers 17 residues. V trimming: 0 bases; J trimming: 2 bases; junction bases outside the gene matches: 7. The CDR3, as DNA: TGTGCCAGCAGCTTAGCCGTGGGACAGGGTACCAACTATGGCTACACCTTC. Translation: CASSLAVGQGTNYGYTF. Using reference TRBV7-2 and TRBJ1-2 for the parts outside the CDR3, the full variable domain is GAGVSQSPSNKVTEKGKDVELRCDPISGHTALYWYRQSLGQGLEFLIYFQGNSAPDKSGLPSDRFSAERTGGSVSTLTIQRTQQEDSAVYLCASSLAVGQGTNYGYTFGSGTRLTVV.

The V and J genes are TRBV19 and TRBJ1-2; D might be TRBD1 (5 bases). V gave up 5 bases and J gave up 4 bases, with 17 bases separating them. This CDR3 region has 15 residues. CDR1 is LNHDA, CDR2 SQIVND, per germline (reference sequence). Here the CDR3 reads CASSSTGPSLYGYTF. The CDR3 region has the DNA TGTGCCAGTAGTTCTACGGGACCGTCCCTCTATGGCTACACCTTC.

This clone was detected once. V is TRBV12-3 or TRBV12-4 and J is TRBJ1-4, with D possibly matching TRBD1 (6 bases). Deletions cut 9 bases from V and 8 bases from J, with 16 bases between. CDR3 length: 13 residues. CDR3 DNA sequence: TGTGCCAGTACAAGGGGGTCGGGGGAAAAACTGTTTTTT. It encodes CASTRGSGEKLFF.

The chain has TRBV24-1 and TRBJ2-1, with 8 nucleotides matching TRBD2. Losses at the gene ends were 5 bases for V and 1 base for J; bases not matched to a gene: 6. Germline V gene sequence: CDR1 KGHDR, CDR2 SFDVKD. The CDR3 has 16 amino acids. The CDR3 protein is CATSGPGLGSYNEQFF. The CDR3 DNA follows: TGTGCCACCAGTGGCCCGGGACTAGGTTCCTACAATGAGCAGTTCTTC.

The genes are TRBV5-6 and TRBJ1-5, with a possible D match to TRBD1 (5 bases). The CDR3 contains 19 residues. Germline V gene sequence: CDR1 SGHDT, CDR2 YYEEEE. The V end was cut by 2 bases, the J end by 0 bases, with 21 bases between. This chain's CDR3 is CASSFAGRPLGDSNQPQHF. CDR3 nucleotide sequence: TGTGCCAGCAGCTTCGCGGGGCGACCTCTAGGGGATAGCAATCAGCCCCAGCATTTT. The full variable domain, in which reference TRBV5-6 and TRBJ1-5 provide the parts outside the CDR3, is DAGVTQSPTHLIKTRGQQVTLRCSPKSGHDTVSWYQQALGQGPQFIFQYYEEEERQRGNFPDRFSGHQFPNYSSELNVNALLLGDSALYLCASSFAGRPLGDSNQPQHFGDGTRLSIL.

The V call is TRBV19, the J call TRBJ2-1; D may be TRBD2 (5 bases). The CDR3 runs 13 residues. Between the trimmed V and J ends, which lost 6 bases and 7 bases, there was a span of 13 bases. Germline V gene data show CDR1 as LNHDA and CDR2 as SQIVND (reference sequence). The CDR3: CASSIGLKNEQFF. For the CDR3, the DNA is TGTGCCAGTAGCATCGGACTTAAAAATGAGCAGTTCTTC.

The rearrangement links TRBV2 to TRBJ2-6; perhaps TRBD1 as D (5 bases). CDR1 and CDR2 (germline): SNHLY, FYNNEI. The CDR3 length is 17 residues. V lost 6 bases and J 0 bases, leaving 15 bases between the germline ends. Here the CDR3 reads CASRVHDSVSGANVLTF. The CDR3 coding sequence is TGTGCCAGCAGAGTGCATGACAGTGTCTCTGGGGCCAACGTCCTGACTTTC. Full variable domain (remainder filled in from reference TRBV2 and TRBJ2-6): EPEVTQTPSHQVTQMGQEVILRCVPISNHLYFYWYRQILGQKVEFLVSFYNNEISEKSEIFDDQFSVERPDGSNFTLKIRSTKLEDSAMYFCASRVHDSVSGANVLTFGAGSRLTVL.

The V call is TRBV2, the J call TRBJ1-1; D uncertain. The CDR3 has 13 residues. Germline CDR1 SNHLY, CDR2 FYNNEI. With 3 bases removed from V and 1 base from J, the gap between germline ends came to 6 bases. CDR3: CASSENGNTEAFF. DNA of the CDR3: TGTGCCAGCAGTGAGAACGGGAACACTGAAGCTTTCTTT.

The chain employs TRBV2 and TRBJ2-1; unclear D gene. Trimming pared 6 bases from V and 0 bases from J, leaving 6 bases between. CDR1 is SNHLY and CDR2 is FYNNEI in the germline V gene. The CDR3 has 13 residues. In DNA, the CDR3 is TGTGCCAGCAGGCTGAGCTCCTACAATGAGCAGTTCTTC. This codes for CASRLSSYNEQFF. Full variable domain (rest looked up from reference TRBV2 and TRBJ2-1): EPEVTQTPSHQVTQMGQEVILRCVPISNHLYFYWYRQILGQKVEFLVSFYNNEISEKSEIFDDQFSVERPDGSNFTLKIRSTKLEDSAMYFCASRLSSYNEQFFGPGTRLTVL.

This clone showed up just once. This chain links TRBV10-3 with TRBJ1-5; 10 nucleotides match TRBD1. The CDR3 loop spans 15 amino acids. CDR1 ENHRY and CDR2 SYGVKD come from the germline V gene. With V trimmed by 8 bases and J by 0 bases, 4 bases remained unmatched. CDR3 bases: TGTGCCATCGGACAGGGGGTAGGTAGCAATCAGCCCCAGCATTTT. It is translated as CAIGQGVGSNQPQHF.

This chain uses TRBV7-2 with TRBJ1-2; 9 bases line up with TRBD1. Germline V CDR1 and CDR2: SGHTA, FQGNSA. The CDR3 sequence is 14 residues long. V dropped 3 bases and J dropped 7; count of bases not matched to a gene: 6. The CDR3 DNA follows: TGTGCCAGCAGCTTGGGCGGACAGGGGTCTGGCTACACCTTC. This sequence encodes CASSLGGQGSGYTF.

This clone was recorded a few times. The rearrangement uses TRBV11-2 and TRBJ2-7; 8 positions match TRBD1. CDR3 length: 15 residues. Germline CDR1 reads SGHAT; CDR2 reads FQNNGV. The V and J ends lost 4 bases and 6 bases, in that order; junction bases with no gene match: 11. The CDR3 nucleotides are TGTGCCAGCAGCTCATGGACAGGGTATGACGGCGAGCAGTACTTC. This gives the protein CASSSWTGYDGEQYF. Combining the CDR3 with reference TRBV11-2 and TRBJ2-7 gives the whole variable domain EAGVAQSPRYKIIEKRQSVAFWCNPISGHATLYWYQQILGQGPKLLIQFQNNGVVDDSQLPKDRFSAERLKGVDSTLKIQPAKLEDSAVYLCASSSWTGYDGEQYFGPGTRLTVT.

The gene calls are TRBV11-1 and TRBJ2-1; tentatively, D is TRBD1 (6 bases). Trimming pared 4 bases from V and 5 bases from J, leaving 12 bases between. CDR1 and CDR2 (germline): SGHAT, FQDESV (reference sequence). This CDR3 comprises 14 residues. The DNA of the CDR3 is TGTGCCAGCAGCTGGGGGCGGCTAGACAATGAGCAGTTCTTC. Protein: CASSWGRLDNEQFF.

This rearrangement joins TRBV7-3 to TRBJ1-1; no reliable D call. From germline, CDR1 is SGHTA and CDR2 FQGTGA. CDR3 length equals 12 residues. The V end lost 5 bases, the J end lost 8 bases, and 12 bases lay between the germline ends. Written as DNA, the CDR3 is TGTGCCAGCAGCCCCTCCGGGCAGGAAGCTTTCTTT. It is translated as CASSPSGQEAFF.

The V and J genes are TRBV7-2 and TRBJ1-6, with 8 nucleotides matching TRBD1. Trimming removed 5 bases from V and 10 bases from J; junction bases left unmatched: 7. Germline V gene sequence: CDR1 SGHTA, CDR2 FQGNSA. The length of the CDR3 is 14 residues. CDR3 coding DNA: TGTGCCAGCAGCCCGTCTCAGGGGGCCTCACCCCTCCACTTT. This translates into CASSPSQGASPLHF.

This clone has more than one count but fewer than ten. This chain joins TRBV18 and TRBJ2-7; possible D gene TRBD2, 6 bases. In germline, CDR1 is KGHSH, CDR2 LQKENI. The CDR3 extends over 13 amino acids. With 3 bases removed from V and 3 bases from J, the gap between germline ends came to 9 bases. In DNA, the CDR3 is TGTGCCAGCTCACCGACAGCGGGCTACGAGCAGTACTTC. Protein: CASSPTAGYEQYF. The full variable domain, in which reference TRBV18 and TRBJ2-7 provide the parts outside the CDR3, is NAGVMQNPRHLVRRRGQEARLRCSPMKGHSHVYWYRQLPEEGLKFMVYLQKENIIDESGMPKERFSAEFPKEGPSILRIQQVVRGDSAAYFCASSPTAGYEQYFGPGTRLTVT.